This T cell receptor beta chain was documented in a study of T-cell reconstitution after alpha-beta-depleted transplantation in children. Study-level findings and limits: Newly generated T cells supplied most T-cell counts and diversity one year post-transplant.

Of note for this clonotype: Its specificity is unknown.

Unique molecular identifiers were used in preparing the TCRbeta library. TCRdb passed the PCR reads through MiXCR, listing each CDR3 protein once. The sample lists approximately 120,000 distinct CDR3 sequences; about 9.6% were seen once. The receptor was derived from a girl less than two years old who had a stem cell transplant for combined immunodeficiency, so the T cells may come from the graft donor. The sample was PBMCs, mostly from graft donor cells, taken 180 days after TCRalphabeta/CD19-depleted stem cell transplant.

The CDR3 bases are TGCAGCGTTCTGACAGCAACTAATGAAAAACTGTTTTTT. Protein sequence: CSVLTATNEKLFF. The gene calls are TRBV29-1 and TRBJ1-4; possibly TRBD1 for D (5 bases). Per the germline V gene, CDR1 is SQVTM and CDR2 is ANQGSEA. The CDR3 is 13 residues long. V lost 5 bases to trimming and J lost 0 bases, with 7 bases between them.